Listed here are 10 T cell receptor beta chains from one sample, sequenced in a study of beta chain features in type 1 diabetes. Sequencing targeted expressed TCRB transcripts, as all isolated RNA had been reverse transcribed. Generated by immunoSEQ multiplex PCR, the TCRdb table keeps only in-frame clones and is missing some. The data show over 300,000 clones, 7% to 9% seen once. Sequenced input: central memory CD4+ T cells from blood. These receptors originate from a woman aged 18 to 35 in good health.

The rearrangement uses TRBV2 and TRBJ2-5; 7 bases fit TRBD1. CDR1 and CDR2 (germline): SNHLY, FYNNEI. V shed 6 bases, J shed 3 bases, and the junction held 13 bases outside the gene matches. The CDR3 is 16 residues long. As DNA, the CDR3 is TGTGCCAGCAGGAACAGGGGAAGATTTGGTAAAGAGACCCAGTACTTC. Translated: CASRNRGRFGKETQYF.

This clone was seen more than once but under ten times. The J gene is TRBJ2-3, the V gene TRBV7-8; D is perhaps TRBD1 or TRBD2 (5 bases each). CDR1 and CDR2 from the germline V gene are SGHVS and FQNEAQ. This CDR3 contains 19 residues. Trimming stripped 1 base from V and 1 base from J, with 21 bases between. CDR3 nucleotides: TGTGCCAGCAGCTTAGTAGGGTTGTCGGCAGGGAGACGCACAGATACGCAGTATTTT. Protein: CASSLVGLSAGRRTDTQYF.

This clone has a count of ten or more. J is TRBJ2-2 and V is TRBV6-5; TRBD1 agrees at 7 bases. Germline trimming cut 6 bases from V and 4 bases from J; bases unmatched to any gene: 8. The CDR3 loop spans 15 amino acids. CDR1 MNHEY and CDR2 SVGAGI come from the germline V gene. The CDR3 is CASRRDRRGTGELFF. The CDR3 DNA is TGTGCCAGCAGGAGGGACAGACGGGGCACCGGGGAGCTGTTTTTT.

This clone showed up just a few times. CDR3 nucleotide sequence: TGTGCCAGCAGCTGGGACCTCTCCTACGAGCAGTACTTC. Translation gives CASSWDLSYEQYF. The chain recombines TRBV7-2 with TRBJ2-7; tentatively, D is TRBD1 or TRBD2 (5 bases each). V gave up 4 bases and J gave up 0 bases, with 7 bases separating them. CDR3 length equals 13 residues. Germline V lookup: CDR1 SGHTA, CDR2 FQGNSA. The complete variable domain, with remaining parts taken from reference TRBV7-2 and TRBJ2-7, reads GAGVSQSPSNKVTEKGKDVELRCDPISGHTALYWYRQSLGQGLEFLIYFQGNSAPDKSGLPSDRFSAERTGGSVSTLTIQRTQQEDSAVYLCASSWDLSYEQYFGPGTRLTVT.

The rearrangement joins TRBV29-1 to TRBJ2-3, with 12 positions matching TRBD2. Germline V gives CDR1 SQVTM, CDR2 ANQGSEA. CDR3 length equals 17 residues. Unmatched junction bases numbered 8, after V lost 4 bases and J lost 0 bases. The CDR3 DNA reads TGCAGCGTTGCCGGGGAAGGGACTAGCGGGAGCACAGATACGCAGTATTTT. Protein sequence: CSVAGEGTSGSTDTQYF.

This clone was counted only a few times. This chain connects TRBV6-6 to TRBJ2-3; D uncertain. Deletions cut 4 bases from V and 4 bases from J, with 9 bases between. This CDR3 region has 13 residues. The germline V gene has CDR1 MNHNY and CDR2 SVGAGI (reference sequence). CDR3 bases: TGTGCCAGCAGTTTCGCAGGCGCAGATACGCAGTATTTT. As protein: CASSFAGADTQYF.

This clone was observed a handful of times. The gene calls are TRBV5-6 and TRBJ1-3; D unclear. CDR1 and CDR2 from the germline V gene are SGHDT and YYEEEE. V lost 4 bases, J lost 4 bases, and 9 bases lay in between. The CDR3 is 13 residues long. The CDR3 spells CASSRVDGNTIYF. CDR3 coding DNA: TGTGCCAGCAGCCGGGTGGACGGAAACACCATATATTTT.

This clone came up a few times. Other DNA sequences within the sample encode an identical CDR3. The chain couples TRBV4-3 to TRBJ1-2, with D hard to call. Germline assignment: CDR1 LGHNA and CDR2 YSLEER. The V gene lost 0 bases and the J gene lost 3 bases, with 8 bases spanning the gap. This CDR3 is 14 amino acids long. CDR3 bases: TGCGCCAGCAGCCAAGATCACGGGTACTATGGCTACACCTTC. Protein product: CASSQDHGYYGYTF.

The chain combines TRBV7-3 with TRBJ2-1; the D is unclear. The CDR3 is 15 residues long. Between the trimmed V and J ends, which lost 5 bases and 2 bases, there was a span of 13 bases. Germline loops: CDR1 SGHTA, CDR2 FQGTGA. The CDR3: CASSQDPSPYNEQFF. The CDR3 DNA reads as TGTGCCAGCAGCCAGGACCCCAGTCCCTACAATGAGCAGTTCTTC.

The chain employs TRBV7-2 and TRBJ2-1; 12 bases line up with TRBD2. Trimming took 4 bases from V and 9 from J; bases not matched to a gene: 13. The CDR3 has 17 amino acids. Germline values: CDR1 SGHTA, CDR2 FQGNSA. The CDR3: CASSSRTSGNRVGEQFF. CDR3 nucleotide sequence: TGTGCCAGCAGCTCCAGGACTAGCGGGAACCGGGTCGGTGAGCAGTTCTTC.